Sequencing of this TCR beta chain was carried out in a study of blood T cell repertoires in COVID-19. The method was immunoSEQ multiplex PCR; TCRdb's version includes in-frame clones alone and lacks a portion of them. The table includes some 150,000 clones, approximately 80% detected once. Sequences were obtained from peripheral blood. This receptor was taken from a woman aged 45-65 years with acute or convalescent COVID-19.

The CDR3 loop reads CASSLGGPEAFF. In nucleotides, the CDR3 is TGTGCCAGCAGCTTAGGGGGCCCTGAAGCTTTCTTT. The J gene is TRBJ1-1, the V gene TRBV7-9; possible D gene TRBD1, 5 bases. The CDR3 is 12 residues long. Germline V CDR1 and CDR2: SEHNR, FQNEAQ (reference sequence). Between the trimmed V and J ends, which lost 1 base and 6 bases, there was a span of 6 bases.